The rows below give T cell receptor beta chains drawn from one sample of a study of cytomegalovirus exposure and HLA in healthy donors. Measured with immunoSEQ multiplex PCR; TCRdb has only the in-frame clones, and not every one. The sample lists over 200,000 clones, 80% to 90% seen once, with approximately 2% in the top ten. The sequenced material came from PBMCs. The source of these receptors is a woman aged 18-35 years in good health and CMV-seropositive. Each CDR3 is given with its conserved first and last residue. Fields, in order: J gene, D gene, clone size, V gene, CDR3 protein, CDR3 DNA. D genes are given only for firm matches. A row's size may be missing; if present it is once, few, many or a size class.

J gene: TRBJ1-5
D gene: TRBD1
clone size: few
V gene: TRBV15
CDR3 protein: CATSRVPWTGPQPQHF
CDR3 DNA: TGTGCCACCAGCAGAGTCCCCTGGACAGGGCCCCAGCCCCAGCATTTT

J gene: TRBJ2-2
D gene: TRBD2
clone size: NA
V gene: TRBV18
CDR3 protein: CASSSLAGGDTGELFF
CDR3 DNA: TGTGCCAGCTCATCGTTAGCGGGAGGGGACACCGGGGAGCTGTTTTTT

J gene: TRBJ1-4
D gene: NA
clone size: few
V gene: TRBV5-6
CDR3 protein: CASNRRDLNEKLFF
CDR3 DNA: TGTGCCAGCAACCGACGGGATCTTAATGAAAAACTGTTTTTT

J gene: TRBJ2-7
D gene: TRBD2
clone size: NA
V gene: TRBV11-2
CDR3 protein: CASSLGAGEHYEQYF
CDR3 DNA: TGTGCCAGCAGCTTAGGAGCGGGGGAGCATTACGAGCAGTACTTC

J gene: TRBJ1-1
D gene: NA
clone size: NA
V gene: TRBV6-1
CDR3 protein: CASSEASLNTEAFF
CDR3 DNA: TGTGCCAGCAGTGAAGCTAGCTTGAACACTGAAGCTTTCTTT

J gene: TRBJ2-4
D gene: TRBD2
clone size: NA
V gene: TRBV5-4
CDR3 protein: CASSGPGLTNIQYF
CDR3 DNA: TGTGCCAGCAGCGGACCGGGACTAACAAACATTCAGTACTTC

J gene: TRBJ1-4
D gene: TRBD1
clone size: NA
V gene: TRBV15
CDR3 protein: CATEDRLSLATNEKLFF
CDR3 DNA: TGTGCCACCGAGGACAGGCTTAGTCTTGCAACTAATGAAAAACTGTTTTTT

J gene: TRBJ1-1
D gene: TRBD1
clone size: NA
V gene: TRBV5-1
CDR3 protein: CASSWRDRVNTEAFF
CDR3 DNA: TGCGCCAGCAGCTGGCGGGACAGGGTGAACACTGAAGCTTTCTTT

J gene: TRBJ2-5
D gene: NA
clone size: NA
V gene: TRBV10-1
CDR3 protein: CASSAGVQETQYF
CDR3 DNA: TGCGCCAGCAGTGCGGGTGTGCAAGAGACCCAGTACTTC

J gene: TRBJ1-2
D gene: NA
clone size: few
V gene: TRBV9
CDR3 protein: CASSVDPSNYGYTF
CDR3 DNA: TGTGCCAGCAGCGTAGATCCGAGTAACTATGGCTACACCTTC

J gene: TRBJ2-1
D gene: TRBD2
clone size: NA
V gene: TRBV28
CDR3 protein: CASSTGTSGRAVAEQFF
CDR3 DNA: TGTGCCAGCAGTACCGGGACTAGCGGGAGGGCCGTTGCTGAGCAGTTCTTC

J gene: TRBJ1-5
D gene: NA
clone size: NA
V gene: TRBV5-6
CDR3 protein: CASSLTGFRQPQHF
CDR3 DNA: TGTGCCAGCAGCTTGACAGGGTTTAGGCAGCCCCAGCATTTT

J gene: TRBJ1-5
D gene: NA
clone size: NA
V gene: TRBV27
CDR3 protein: CASSSTGRLSNQPQHF
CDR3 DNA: TGTGCCAGCAGTTCAACAGGGCGCCTTAGCAATCAGCCCCAGCATTTT

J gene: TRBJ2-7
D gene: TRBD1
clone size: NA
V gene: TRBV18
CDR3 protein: CASSLTRQGGDEQYF
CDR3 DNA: TGTGCCAGCTCTCTCACTAGACAGGGGGGCGACGAGCAGTACTTC

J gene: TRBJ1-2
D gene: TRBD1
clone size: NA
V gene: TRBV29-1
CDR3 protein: CSVATGSYGYTF
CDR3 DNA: TGCAGCGTCGCGACAGGGTCCTATGGCTACACCTTC

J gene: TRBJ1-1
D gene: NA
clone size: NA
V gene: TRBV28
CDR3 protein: CASSPSLPGVPTEAFF
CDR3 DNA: TGTGCCAGCAGTCCCTCTCTACCGGGGGTACCCACTGAAGCTTTCTTT

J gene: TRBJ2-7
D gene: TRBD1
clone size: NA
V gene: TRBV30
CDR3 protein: CAWIQGASFLSEQYF
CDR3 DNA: TGTGCCTGGATACAGGGGGCCTCGTTTTTGAGTGAGCAGTACTTC

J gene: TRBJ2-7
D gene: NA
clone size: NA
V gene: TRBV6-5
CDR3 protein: CASSYGLASYEQYF
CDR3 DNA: TGTGCCAGCAGTTACGGGCTAGCTTCGTACGAGCAGTACTTC

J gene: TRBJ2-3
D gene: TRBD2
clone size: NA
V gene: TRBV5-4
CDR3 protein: CASSLGLAGADTQYF
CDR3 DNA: TGTGCCAGCAGCTTGGGGCTAGCGGGAGCAGATACGCAGTATTTT

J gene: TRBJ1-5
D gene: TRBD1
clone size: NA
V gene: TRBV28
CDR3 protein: CASSRDRDQPQHF
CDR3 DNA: TGTGCCAGCAGCCGTGACAGGGACCAGCCCCAGCATTTT

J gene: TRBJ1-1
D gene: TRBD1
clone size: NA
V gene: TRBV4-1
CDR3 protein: CASSLGQGEAFF
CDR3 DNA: TGCGCCAGCAGCCTGGGACAGGGAGAAGCTTTCTTT

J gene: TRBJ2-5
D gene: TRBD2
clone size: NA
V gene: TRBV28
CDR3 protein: CASSIAGEETQYF
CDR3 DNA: TGTGCCAGCAGCATAGCGGGAGAAGAGACCCAGTACTTC

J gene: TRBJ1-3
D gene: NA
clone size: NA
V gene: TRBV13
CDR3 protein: CASSLTAGNTIYF
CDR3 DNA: TGTGCCAGCAGCTTGACAGCTGGAAACACCATATATTTT